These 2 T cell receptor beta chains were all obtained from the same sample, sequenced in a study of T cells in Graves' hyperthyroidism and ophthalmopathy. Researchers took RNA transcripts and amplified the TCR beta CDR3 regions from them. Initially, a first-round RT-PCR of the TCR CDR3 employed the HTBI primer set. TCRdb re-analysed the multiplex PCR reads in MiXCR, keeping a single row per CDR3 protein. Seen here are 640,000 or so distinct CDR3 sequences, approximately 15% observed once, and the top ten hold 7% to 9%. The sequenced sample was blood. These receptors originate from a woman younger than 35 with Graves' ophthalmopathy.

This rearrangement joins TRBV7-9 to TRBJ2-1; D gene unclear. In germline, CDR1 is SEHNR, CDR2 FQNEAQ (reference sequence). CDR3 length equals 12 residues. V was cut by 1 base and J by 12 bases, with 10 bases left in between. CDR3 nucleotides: TGTGCCAGCAGCTTAGATTCGCTGGGGCAGTTCTTC. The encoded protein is CASSLDSLGQFF.

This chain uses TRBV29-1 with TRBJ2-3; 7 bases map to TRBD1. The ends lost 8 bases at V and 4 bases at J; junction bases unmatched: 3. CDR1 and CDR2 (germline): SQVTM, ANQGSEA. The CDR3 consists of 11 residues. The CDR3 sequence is CSTGQSDTQYF. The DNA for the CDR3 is TGCAGCACGGGACAGTCAGATACGCAGTATTTT.